Listed here are 7 T cell receptor beta chains from one sample, sequenced in a study of T-cell reconstitution after alpha-beta-depleted transplantation in children. Researchers prepared the TCRbeta library using unique molecular identifiers, the study reports. TCRdb reprocessed the PCR reads with MiXCR, giving one entry per CDR3 protein. This table has hundreds of thousands of distinct CDR3 sequences, 16% appearing once. Material: PBMCs from the stem cell graft donor, obtained from the stem cell graft. The receptors here all came from a human donor who donated a stem cell graft to a child with acute myeloid leukemia.

The rearrangement joins TRBV3-1 to TRBJ2-3, with a possible D match to TRBD1 (6 bases). This CDR3 spans 17 amino acids. Germline V gives CDR1 LGHDT, CDR2 YNNKEL (reference sequence). Deletions cut 0 bases from V and 0 bases from J, with 13 bases between. The CDR3 region has the DNA TGTGCCAGCAGCCAAGATTTAGGGGGAGCTAGCACAGATACGCAGTATTTT. This encodes CASSQDLGGASTDTQYF.

Many counts were recorded for this clonotype. This rearrangement joins TRBV7-3 to TRBJ2-2; D not certain. Germline loops: CDR1 SGHTA, CDR2 FQGTGA. V was shortened by 3 bases and J by 0 bases, with 2 bases between the two germline ends. The CDR3 covers 13 residues. The CDR3 spells CASSFSNTGELFF. The CDR3 bases are TGTGCCAGCAGCTTCTCGAACACCGGGGAGCTGTTTTTT. The variable domain in full, completed from reference TRBV7-3 and TRBJ2-2, reads GAGVSQTPSNKVTEKGKYVELRCDPISGHTALYWYRQSLGQGPEFLIYFQGTGAADDSGLPNDRFFAVRPEGSVSTLKIQRTERGDSAVYLCASSFSNTGELFFGEGSRLTVL.

Ten or more counts support this clonotype. This chain uses TRBV20-1 with TRBJ1-1, with TRBD1 matching over 8 bases. CDR1 is DFQATT, CDR2 SNEGSKA, per germline (reference sequence). V was clipped by 6 bases and J by 4 bases; unmatched bases: 13. This CDR3 spans 15 amino acids. CDR3 protein: CSAGGGDRTFTEAFF. CDR3 DNA sequence: TGCAGTGCCGGAGGGGGGGACAGGACGTTCACTGAAGCTTTCTTT.

There are a few counts of this clonotype. The J gene is TRBJ1-2, the V gene TRBV5-1, with D possibly matching TRBD1 (5 bases). Trimming left V 0 bases short and J 4 bases short, with 13 bases between. The CDR3 runs to 15 residues. Germline V gene lookup returns CDR1 SGHRS and CDR2 YFSETQ. This chain's CDR3 is CASSLATWGGYGYTF. CDR3 in DNA: TGCGCCAGCAGCTTGGCAACGTGGGGGGGCTATGGCTACACCTTC.

V and J are TRBV20-1 and TRBJ1-2; 9 nucleotides line up with TRBD1. In germline, CDR1 is DFQATT, CDR2 SNEGSKA (reference sequence). V was clipped by 5 bases and J by 2 bases; unmatched bases: 15. The CDR3 covers 17 residues. CDR3 DNA: TGCAGTGCTCTCTCTACTCCGGGACAGGGTCGCAACTATGGCTACACCTTC. Translating it yields CSALSTPGQGRNYGYTF.

Details on this clonotype: A much more abundant neighbour one base away suggests this may be a read error. The genes are TRBV20-1 and TRBJ1-2; D is ambiguous. Trimming removed 0 bases at V and 8 bases at J, with 7 bases between. Germline V CDR1 and CDR2: DFQATT, SNEGSKA (reference sequence). The CDR3 sequence is 11 residues long. The DNA for the CDR3 is TGCAGTGCTAGAGATCCCGCGGGCTACACCTTC. Protein: CSARDPAGYTF.

This rearrangement joins TRBV5-6 to TRBJ1-5, with a tentative D call TRBD1 (5 bases). The germline V and J ends were trimmed by 0 bases and 6 bases, with 13 bases remaining between them. Germline-derived CDR1 and CDR2 are SGHDT and YYEEEE. The CDR3 runs 15 residues. This CDR3 is CASSLGGGTGQPQHF. In DNA form, the CDR3 reads TGTGCCAGCAGCTTGGGGGGGGGAACAGGTCAGCCCCAGCATTTT.